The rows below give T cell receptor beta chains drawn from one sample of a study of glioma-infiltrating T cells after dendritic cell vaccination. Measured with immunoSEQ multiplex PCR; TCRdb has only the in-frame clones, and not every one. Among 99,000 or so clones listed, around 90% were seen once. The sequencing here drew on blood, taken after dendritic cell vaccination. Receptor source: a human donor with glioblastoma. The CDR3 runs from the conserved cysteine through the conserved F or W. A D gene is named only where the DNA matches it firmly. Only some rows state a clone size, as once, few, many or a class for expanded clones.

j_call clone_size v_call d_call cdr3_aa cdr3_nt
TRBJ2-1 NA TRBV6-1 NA CAITQGGPYNEQFF TGTGCCATCACTCAGGGGGGCCCATACAATGAGCAGTTCTTC
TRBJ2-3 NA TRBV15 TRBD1 CATSRGQGRDPDTQYF TGTGCCACCAGCAGAGGACAGGGGCGCGATCCAGATACGCAGTATTTT
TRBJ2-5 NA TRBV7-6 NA CASSRDQGWRETQYF TGTGCCAGCAGCCGTGATCAGGGATGGCGGGAGACCCAGTACTTC
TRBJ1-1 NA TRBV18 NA CASSPETVFGAFF TGTGCCAGCTCACCTGAGACAGTTTTTGGTGCTTTCTTT
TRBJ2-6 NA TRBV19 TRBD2 CASSSPGRRAGGANVLTF TGTGCCAGTAGTAGCCCGGGACGGCGAGCGGGAGGGGCCAACGTCCTGACTTTC
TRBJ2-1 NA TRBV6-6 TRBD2 CASSSHSGTYNEQFF TGTGCCAGCAGTTCCCATAGCGGGACCTACAATGAGCAGTTCTTC
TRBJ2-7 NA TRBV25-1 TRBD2 CASSEPGGSMYEQYF TGTGCCAGCAGTGAGCCCGGCGGGAGCATGTACGAGCAGTACTTC
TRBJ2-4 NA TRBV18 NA CASSPEGGAKNIQYF TGTGCCAGCTCACCAGAAGGGGGAGCCAAAAACATTCAGTACTTC
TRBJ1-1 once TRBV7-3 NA CASSLTRNTEAFF TGTGCCAGCAGCTTAACGAGGAACACTGAAGCTTTCTTT
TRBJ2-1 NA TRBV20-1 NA CSAFSENEQFF TGCAGTGCTTTTAGCGAAAATGAGCAGTTCTTC
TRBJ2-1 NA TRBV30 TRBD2 CAWRETSGGYGNEQFF TGTGCCTGGAGGGAAACTAGCGGGGGATACGGCAATGAGCAGTTCTTC
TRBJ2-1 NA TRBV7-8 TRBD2 CASGTGLAAYNEQFF TGTGCCAGCGGTACAGGACTAGCGGCTTACAATGAGCAGTTCTTC
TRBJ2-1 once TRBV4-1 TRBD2 CATIIAGWDNEQFF TGCGCCACGATTATAGCGGGGTGGGACAATGAGCAGTTCTTC
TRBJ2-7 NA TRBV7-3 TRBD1 CASSVRTGGPYEQYF TGTGCCAGCAGCGTTCGGACAGGGGGCCCCTACGAGCAGTACTTC
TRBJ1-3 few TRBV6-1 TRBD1 CASSAQGAGSGNTIYF TGTGCCAGCAGTGCTCAGGGGGCAGGTTCTGGAAACACCATATATTTT
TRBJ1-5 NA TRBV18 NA CASSPVQGIQPQHF TGTGCCAGCTCACCAGTTCAGGGGATTCAGCCCCAGCATTTT
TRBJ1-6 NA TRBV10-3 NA CAISETRTRTNSPLHF TGTGCCATCAGTGAGACCCGGACAAGGACGAATTCACCCCTCCACTTT
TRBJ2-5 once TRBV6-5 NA CASRAAGASQETQYF TGTGCCAGCAGGGCCGCAGGGGCTTCCCAAGAGACCCAGTACTTC
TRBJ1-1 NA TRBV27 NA CASSYNSNTEAFF TGTGCCAGCAGTTACAACAGTAACACTGAAGCTTTCTTT
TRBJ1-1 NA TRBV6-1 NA CASSAQGRDFTEAFF TGTGCCAGCAGTGCCCAGGGGAGGGACTTCACTGAAGCTTTCTTT
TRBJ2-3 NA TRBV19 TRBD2 CASSALSGRGPDTQYF TGTGCCAGTAGTGCTCTTAGCGGGAGAGGGCCAGATACGCAGTATTTT
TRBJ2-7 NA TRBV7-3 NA CASSLSSAVSYEQYF TGTGCCAGCAGCTTATCTAGCGCCGTCTCCTACGAGCAGTACTTC
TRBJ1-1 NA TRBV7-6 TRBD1 CASSGDSMNTEAFF TGTGCCAGCAGCGGGGACAGCATGAACACTGAAGCTTTCTTT
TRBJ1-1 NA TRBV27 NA CASSPSSRVNTEAFF TGTGCCAGCAGCCCCTCCTCCCGTGTGAACACTGAAGCTTTCTTT
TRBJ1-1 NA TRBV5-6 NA CASSLGTGKAFF TGTGCCAGCAGCTTGGGCACAGGGAAAGCTTTCTTT
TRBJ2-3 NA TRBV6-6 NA CASSQSGSTDTQYF TGTGCCAGCAGCCAAAGCGGTAGCACAGATACGCAGTATTTT
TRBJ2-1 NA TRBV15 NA CATSRSGVYNEQFF TGTGCCACCAGCCGTAGCGGCGTTTATAATGAGCAGTTCTTC
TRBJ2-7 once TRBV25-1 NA CASSEPGDVSYEQYF TGTGCCAGCAGTGAGCCAGGGGACGTCTCCTACGAGCAGTACTTC
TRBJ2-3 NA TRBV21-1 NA CASSKPRGTDTQYF TGTGCCAGCAGCAAACCGAGGGGGACAGATACGCAGTATTTT
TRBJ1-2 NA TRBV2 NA CASSEEQGEGYTF TGTGCCAGCAGTGAGGAACAGGGTGAGGGCTACACCTTC
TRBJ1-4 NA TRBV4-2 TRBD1 CASSLRTGTNEKLFF TGTGCCAGCAGCCTTCGGACAGGTACTAATGAAAAACTGTTTTTT
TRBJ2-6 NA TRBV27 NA CASTLRGGIGANVLTF TGTGCCAGCACCCTCCGTGGGGGGATTGGGGCCAACGTCCTGACTTTC
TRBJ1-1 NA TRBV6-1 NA CASSEVNRSEAFF TGTGCCAGCAGTGAAGTGAACAGGTCTGAAGCTTTCTTT
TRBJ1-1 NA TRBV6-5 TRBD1 CASSYYRGPEAFF TGTGCCAGCAGTTACTACAGGGGGCCTGAAGCTTTCTTT
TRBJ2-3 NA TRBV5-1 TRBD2 CASKPGTSGDTQYF TGCGCCAGCAAACCCGGGACTAGCGGAGATACGCAGTATTTT
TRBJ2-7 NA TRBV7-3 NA CASSLYPGNRYEQYF TGTGCCAGCAGCTTATACCCAGGAAACCGATACGAGCAGTACTTC
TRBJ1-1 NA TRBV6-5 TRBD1 CASIDRGWANTEAFF TGTGCCAGCATCGACAGGGGGTGGGCGAACACTGAAGCTTTCTTT
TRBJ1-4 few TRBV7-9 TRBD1 CASSLGDRGNEKLFF TGTGCCAGCAGCTTAGGAGACAGGGGGAATGAAAAACTGTTTTTT
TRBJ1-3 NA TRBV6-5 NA CASSYSMQGGGNTIYF TGTGCCAGCAGTTACTCGATGCAGGGTGGTGGAAACACCATATATTTT
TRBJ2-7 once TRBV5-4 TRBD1 CASSSKQGQNPYEQYF TGTGCCAGCAGCTCCAAACAGGGGCAGAACCCCTACGAGCAGTACTTC
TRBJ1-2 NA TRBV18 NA CASSPYLQSYGYTF TGTGCCAGCTCACCGTACCTACAGAGCTATGGCTACACCTTC
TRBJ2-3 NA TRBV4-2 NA CASSQEPRTGADTQYF TGTGCCAGCAGCCAAGAGCCTCGCACCGGTGCTGATACGCAGTATTTT
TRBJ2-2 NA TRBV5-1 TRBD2 CASSLLGGASGGELFF TGCGCCAGCAGCTTGCTCGGTGGGGCTAGCGGCGGGGAGCTGTTTTTT
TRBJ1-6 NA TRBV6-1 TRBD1 CASSWGQGNSPLHF TGTGCCAGCAGCTGGGGACAGGGCAATTCCCCCCTCCACTTT
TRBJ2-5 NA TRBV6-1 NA CAFQRGGQETQYF TGTGCCTTTCAGAGGGGGGGCCAAGAGACCCAGTACTTC
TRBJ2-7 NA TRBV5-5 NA CASSLGQMLHNYEQYF TGTGCCAGCAGCTTGGGACAGATGCTTCACAATTACGAGCAGTACTTC